This T cell receptor (beta chain) was retrieved from a study of CD8+ T cells in alopecia areata. The germline gives CDR1 MGHRA, CDR2 YSYEKL. With V trimmed by 5 bases and J by 6 bases, 12 bases remained unmatched. CDR3 length: 16 amino acids. Sequencing used cDNA as its template, made by extracting RNA and reverse transcribing it. Sequencing used immunoSEQ multiplex PCR; TCRdb keeps in-frame clones, though not all of them. This table has 3,000 to 4,500 clones, roughly 70% appearing once. The treatment was: oral pan-JAK inhibitor, 5-10 mg twice daily. As part of sample collection, lesional scalp punch biopsies and peripheral blood were taken from alopecia areata patients.

The receptor comes from a human donor with alopecia areata. Sample: skin, taken at week 24, from a patient treated with tofacitinib. The chain carries TRBV4-1 and TRBJ1-4; 7 positions match TRBD1. CDR3 loop: CASSFTGVQLYEKLFF. CDR3 bases: TGCGCCAGCAGCTTCACAGGGGTTCAGTTGTATGAAAAACTGTTTTTT.